This entry lists 24 T cell receptor beta chains sequenced from one sample in a study of shared clonotypes between healthy human individuals. Some clones are missing from TCRdb's copy, which holds only in-frame ones; the method was immunoSEQ multiplex PCR. Found here are 2 million to 3 million clones, around nine tenths of them singletons; the top ten hold under 0.15%. Sequenced: naive CD4+ T cells sorted from blood. Subset specified: CD45RA+ positively selected. These receptors originate from a man between 18 and 35 years old in good health.

This clone has just one count. This chain links TRBV6-5 with TRBJ2-1; D uncertain. The V and J ends lost 7 bases and 4 bases respectively, with 8 bases between them. The CDR3 runs to 12 residues. CDR1 is MNHEY, CDR2 SVGAGI, per germline. In DNA form, the CDR3 reads TGTGCCAGCACATCAACTTACAATGAGCAGTTCTTC. Translated, it gives CASTSTYNEQFF.

The rearrangement uses TRBV7-2 and TRBJ1-1; no firm D call. Between the trimmed V and J ends, which lost 2 bases and 0 bases, there was a span of 7 bases. In germline, CDR1 is SGHTA, CDR2 FQGNSA. This CDR3 contains 14 residues. The CDR3 reads CASSLLQLNTEAFF. The CDR3, as DNA: TGTGCCAGCAGCTTACTACAGTTGAACACTGAAGCTTTCTTT.

The V and J genes are TRBV5-4 and TRBJ1-6, with TRBD1 as a possible D gene (6 bases). The CDR3 spans 17 residues. Trimming removed 4 bases at V and 7 bases at J, with 21 bases between. Germline V gene lookup returns CDR1 SGHNT and CDR2 YYREEE (reference sequence). CDR3: CASSLTGLTGSNSPLHF. CDR3 DNA: TGTGCCAGCAGCCTGACCGGACTTACAGGGTCCAATTCACCCCTCCACTTT.

This sequence joins TRBV5-4 and TRBJ2-1, with 10 nucleotides matching TRBD2. The V and J ends lost 4 bases and 5 bases, in that order; junction bases with no gene match: 6. CDR1 and CDR2 (germline): SGHNT, YYREEE (reference sequence). This CDR3 contains 15 residues. CDR3 sequence (DNA): TGTGCCAGCAGCCCGGTTAGCGGGGGGCACAATGAGCAGTTCTTC. It yields the protein CASSPVSGGHNEQFF.

V is TRBV12-5 and J is TRBJ2-7; 8 nucleotides align to TRBD1. Germline assignment: CDR1 LGHNT and CDR2 FRNRAP. Losses at the gene ends were 7 bases for V and 0 bases for J; bases not matched to a gene: 5. The CDR3 has 14 amino acids. For the CDR3, the DNA is TGTGCTAGTGAACAACAGGGGGTCTCCTACGAGCAGTACTTC. Translation: CASEQQGVSYEQYF.

V usage is TRBV27 and J usage is TRBJ2-3, with D tentatively TRBD2 (7 bases). The CDR3 consists of 16 residues. Germline V gene data show CDR1 as MNHEY and CDR2 as SMNVEV (reference sequence). Trimming pared 8 bases from V and 1 base from J, leaving 19 bases between. The CDR3 sequence is CASSRGAGVGTDTQYF. CDR3 DNA sequence: TGTGCCAGCTCCAGGGGTGCGGGAGTGGGCACAGATACGCAGTATTTT.

About this clone: Other DNA sequences in this specimen translate into the identical CDR3. V usage is TRBV2 and J usage is TRBJ1-2; D is ambiguous. Between the trimmed V and J ends, which lost 7 bases and 0 bases, there was a span of 3 bases. This CDR3 has 11 amino acids. Germline assignment: CDR1 SNHLY and CDR2 FYNNEI. CDR3 bases: TGTGCCAGCAATGCTAACTATGGCTACACCTTC. Translated, it gives CASNANYGYTF.

The chain recombines TRBV7-2 with TRBJ2-3, with D possibly matching TRBD2 (7 bases). The CDR3 has 15 amino acids. From germline, CDR1 is SGHTA and CDR2 FQGNSA. V was trimmed by 4 bases and J by 0 bases, leaving 11 bases between them. The CDR3 DNA reads as TGTGCCAGCAGCTCTAGCGGACAGAGCACAGATACGCAGTATTTT. Amino acids: CASSSSGQSTDTQYF.

The rearrangement uses TRBV29-1 and TRBJ2-5; TRBD1 is a possible D gene (6 bases). With 7 bases removed from V and 5 bases from J, the gap between germline ends came to 23 bases. CDR1 is SQVTM, CDR2 ANQGSEA, per germline. The CDR3 loop spans 15 amino acids. CDR3 region: CSAVTTGYERETQYF. CDR3 nucleotides: TGCAGCGCTGTAACTACAGGGTACGAAAGGGAGACCCAGTACTTC.

The chain joins TRBV4-1 to TRBJ2-2, with D uncertain. The CDR3 covers 13 residues. Trimming took off 4 bases at V and 7 bases at J, with 10 bases between the two ends. Germline CDR1 is MGHRA and CDR2 is YSYEKL. DNA of the CDR3: TGCGCCAGCAGCCGACCGCGGAGCGGGGAGCTGTTTTTT. As protein: CASSRPRSGELFF.

A few counts support this clone. The chain has TRBV28 and TRBJ1-6; D remains unclear. Germline CDR1 reads MDHEN; CDR2 reads SYDVKM. The CDR3 loop spans 12 amino acids. The V and J ends lost 7 bases and 6 bases respectively, with 7 bases between them. DNA for the CDR3: TGTGCCAGCACCCTCGGTAATTCACCCCTCCACTTT. Protein: CASTLGNSPLHF.

The chain is built from TRBV7-2 and TRBJ2-1, with TRBD2 identical over 8 bases. CDR3 length: 16 amino acids. CDR1 SGHTA and CDR2 FQGNSA come from the germline V gene. V was clipped by 5 bases and J by 5 bases; unmatched bases: 11. In DNA form, the CDR3 reads TGTGCCAGCAGCCCCAGCGGGAGCCGGGGGAACAATGAGCAGTTCTTC. Translating it yields CASSPSGSRGNNEQFF.

Details on this clone: The sample holds other DNA sequences that translate to the same CDR3. V is TRBV19 and J is TRBJ1-5, with 8 positions matching TRBD1. The germline CDR1 and CDR2 sequences are LNHDA and SQIVND (reference sequence). The ends lost 5 bases at V and 1 base at J; junction bases unmatched: 7. The CDR3 spans 16 residues. In DNA, the CDR3 is TGTGCCAGTAGTTCAACAGGGGGAAGGAGCAATCAGCCCCAGCATTTT. This codes for CASSSTGGRSNQPQHF.

The V call is TRBV6-1, the J call TRBJ1-6; D remains ambiguous. Germline loops: CDR1 MNHNS, CDR2 SASEGT. Deletions cut 7 bases from V and 10 bases from J, with 11 bases between. CDR3 size: 12 residues. This CDR3 is CASISPSSPLHF. CDR3 in DNA: TGTGCCAGCATTTCCCCTTCCTCACCCCTCCACTTT.

The chain combines TRBV11-2 with TRBJ2-7; D is unresolved. The germline V and J ends were trimmed by 0 bases and 12 bases, with 21 bases remaining between them. The CDR3 is made up of 15 amino acids. Germline loops: CDR1 SGHAT, CDR2 FQNNGV. This CDR3 reads CASSLDVKQQRRWYF. The CDR3 DNA follows: TGTGCCAGCAGCTTAGATGTAAAACAGCAAAGAAGGTGGTACTTC.

In regard to this clone: The same CDR3 can be traced to other DNA sequences in this sample. The chain joins TRBV6-5 to TRBJ1-2; D possibly corresponds to TRBD1 (6 bases). The CDR3 contains 13 residues. V was shortened by 2 bases and J by 3 bases, with 7 bases between the two germline ends. Germline values: CDR1 MNHEY, CDR2 SVGAGI. The CDR3 DNA reads TGTGCCAGCAGTTACAAGGGGGACTATGGCTACACCTTC. It codes for CASSYKGDYGYTF.

This chain uses TRBV7-2 with TRBJ2-3; D call uncertain. Germline V gives CDR1 SGHTA, CDR2 FQGNSA. V dropped 5 bases and J dropped 8 bases, with 11 bases sitting between them. This CDR3 has 12 amino acids. The CDR3 protein is CASSHPVGTQYF. The CDR3 region has the DNA TGTGCCAGCAGCCACCCAGTGGGTACGCAGTATTTT.

As concerns this clone: The sample carries other DNA sequences with the same CDR3. The chain combines TRBV27 with TRBJ1-2, with D maybe TRBD1 (6 bases). Per the germline V gene, CDR1 is MNHEY and CDR2 is SMNVEV (reference sequence). The CDR3 runs to 15 residues. V was trimmed by 2 bases and J by 3 bases, leaving 13 bases between them. CDR3 region: CASSLAGRGDYGYTF. The CDR3, as DNA: TGTGCCAGCAGTTTAGCCGGCAGGGGTGACTATGGCTACACCTTC.

This sequence joins TRBV30 and TRBJ1-1; D remains unclear. V was cut by 2 bases and J by 4 bases, with 11 bases left in between. The germline V gene encodes CDR1 GTSNPN and CDR2 SVGIG (reference sequence). The CDR3 is made up of 13 amino acids. The CDR3: CAWSIQPGTEAFF. CDR3 sequence (DNA): TGTGCCTGGAGTATACAGCCGGGCACTGAAGCTTTCTTT.

Details on this clone: Other nucleotide sequences in the sample specify the same CDR3. The chain carries TRBV11-2 and TRBJ2-7; no reliable D call. Germline V lookup: CDR1 SGHAT, CDR2 FQNNGV. V gave up 0 bases and J gave up 4 bases, with 7 bases separating them. The length of the CDR3 is 13 residues. CDR3 in DNA: TGTGCCAGCAGCTTAGATCGAGGTTACGAGCAGTACTTC. This codes for CASSLDRGYEQYF.

To note about this clone: Other nucleotide sequences from this sample produce the same CDR3. The chain links TRBV6-5 to TRBJ2-7, with unresolved D. This CDR3 has 12 amino acids. Per the germline V gene, CDR1 is MNHEY and CDR2 is SVGAGI. The germline V and J ends were trimmed by 6 bases and 2 bases, with 8 bases remaining between them. The CDR3 region is CASSPGAYEQYF. The CDR3 coding sequence is TGTGCCAGCAGCCCAGGAGCCTACGAGCAGTACTTC.

With respect to this clone: Other DNA sequences from this sample encode an identical CDR3 as well. J is TRBJ1-5 and V is TRBV2; D is unclear. The length of the CDR3 is 12 residues. V was shortened by 5 bases and J by 0 bases, with 2 bases between the two germline ends. Germline CDR1 SNHLY, CDR2 FYNNEI. CDR3 sequence: CASSYSNQPQHF. CDR3 in DNA: TGTGCCAGCAGTTATAGCAATCAGCCCCAGCATTTT.

The V gene is TRBV4-1, the J gene TRBJ1-2, with 11 bases that match TRBD1. Per germline, CDR1 MGHRA and CDR2 YSYEKL. This CDR3 is built from 17 residues. Trimming at V came to 3 bases and at J to 6 bases, leaving 12 bases not matched to a gene. CDR3 sequence: CASSQMGQGDQKDGYTF. The CDR3 DNA reads as TGCGCCAGCAGCCAGATGGGACAGGGGGATCAAAAGGATGGCTACACCTTC.

This clone was detected only once. V and J are TRBV2 and TRBJ1-1; D unclear. V was clipped by 3 bases and J by 2 bases, with 13 bases between them. CDR1 is SNHLY and CDR2 is FYNNEI in the germline V gene. This CDR3 is 15 amino acids long. Here the CDR3 DNA reads TGTGCCAGCAGTGAGTCGTCCGGGGTAAACACTGAAGCTTTCTTT. Translation: CASSESSGVNTEAFF.